What follows are 8 T cell receptor beta chains derived from one specimen sequenced in a study of T cell responses to AZD1222 COVID-19 vaccine. Using immunoSEQ multiplex PCR, the repertoire was profiled, and TCRdb retains in-frame clones only, with some absent. The repertoire holds just over 80,000 clones, with around 89% as singletons. This material consisted of peripheral blood, taken on day 0 of AZD1222 vaccination. These receptors all come from an adult in good health.

The rearrangement uses TRBV7-6 and TRBJ2-7; tentatively, D is TRBD1 or TRBD2 (5 bases each). Germline values: CDR1 SGHVS, CDR2 FNYEAQ. The CDR3 extends over 15 amino acids. V was trimmed by 0 bases and J by 4 bases, leaving 13 bases between them. Here the CDR3 reads CASSLAGTKGYEQYF. CDR3 DNA: TGTGCCAGCAGCTTAGCTGGGACCAAAGGGTACGAGCAGTACTTC.

The CDR3 region is CASSLDGGHPTYEQYF. Written as DNA, the CDR3 is TGCGCCAGCAGCTTGGATGGCGGACACCCAACCTACGAGCAGTACTTC. This rearrangement joins TRBV5-1 to TRBJ2-7; D may be TRBD1 (5 bases). The CDR3 sequence is 16 residues long. Germline CDR1 is SGHRS and CDR2 is YFSETQ. Trimming took off 0 bases at V and 2 bases at J, with 15 bases between the two ends.

The chain employs TRBV7-9 and TRBJ1-3, with 7 bases lining up with TRBD1. CDR3 length: 15 residues. The V segment lost 5 bases and the J segment 8 bases; nucleotides outside the gene matches: 12. Germline V gene lookup returns CDR1 SEHNR and CDR2 FQNEAQ (reference sequence). The CDR3 bases are TGTGCCAGCAGCCTATTACAGGGGTTTGGGGACACCATATATTTT. Protein sequence: CASSLLQGFGDTIYF.

The chain couples TRBV7-9 to TRBJ1-1; D may be TRBD1 (5 bases). The CDR3 runs to 16 residues. CDR1 is SEHNR and CDR2 is FQNEAQ in the germline V gene (reference sequence). The V gene lost 5 bases and the J gene lost 2 bases, with 18 bases spanning the gap. In DNA, the CDR3 is TGTGCCAGCAGCGCTCGGGACGGAAGAGCAAACACTGAAGCTTTCTTT. Residues: CASSARDGRANTEAFF.

This chain connects TRBV5-1 to TRBJ2-7; D perhaps matches TRBD2 (6 bases). V was trimmed by 4 bases and J by 6 bases, leaving 17 bases between them. The CDR3 loop spans 14 amino acids. The germline V gene has CDR1 SGHRS and CDR2 YFSETQ. The CDR3 spells CASSTGTPGSEQYF. CDR3 sequence (DNA): TGCGCCAGCAGCACCGGGACCCCCGGGAGCGAGCAGTACTTC.

V usage is TRBV10-3 and J usage is TRBJ1-2; tentative D call: TRBD1 (5 bases). Trimming took 4 bases from V and 2 from J, leaving 11 bases between them. This CDR3 comprises 14 residues. From germline, CDR1 is ENHRY and CDR2 SYGVKD. The CDR3 here is CAISGTQLNYGYTF. The DNA for the CDR3 is TGTGCCATCAGTGGGACACAGCTAAACTATGGCTACACCTTC.

The V and J genes are TRBV3-1 (or the pseudogene TRBV3-2) and TRBJ1-2, with 7 bases matching TRBD1. CDR1 LGHDT and CDR2 YNNKEL come from the germline V gene (reference sequence). The CDR3 runs 14 residues. The junction had 9 bases not matched to a gene; V was cut back by 3 bases and J by 8 bases. Written as DNA, the CDR3 is TGTGCCAGCAGCCAGGGAGGAGGGGGCCGGGGCTACACCTTC. This translates into CASSQGGGGRGYTF.

This chain links TRBV5-1 with TRBJ2-3; 7 nucleotides line up with TRBD2. V shed 2 bases, J shed 2 bases, and the junction held 5 bases outside the gene matches. There are 15 residues in the CDR3. Per germline, CDR1 SGHRS and CDR2 YFSETQ. The CDR3 DNA follows: TGCGCCAGCAGCTTTGGCGGGGGTATCACAGATACGCAGTATTTT. This encodes CASSFGGGITDTQYF.